These 4 T cell receptor beta chains came from one sample sequenced in a study of shared clonotypes between healthy human individuals. The protocol was immunoSEQ multiplex PCR, while the TCRdb copy is restricted to in-frame clones and leaves out a portion. The table lists 490,000 or so clones, 79% of them singletons. Sequenced input: PBMCs. The source of these receptors is a woman in her forties in good health. Some clones in this sample may be carry-over from other donors' samples.

This chain links TRBV28 with TRBJ1-2, with 7 bases identical to TRBD1. Per the germline V gene, CDR1 is MDHEN and CDR2 is SYDVKM. V was clipped by 6 bases and J by 7 bases; unmatched bases: 17. The CDR3 contains 16 residues. CDR3 in DNA: TGTGCCAGCAGCCTTAGGGGGTGGAAGGGGGCTTCTGGCTACACCTTC. Translating it yields CASSLRGWKGASGYTF.

In DNA form, the CDR3 reads TGTGCCAGCGGGGACCAAGAGACCCAGTACTTC. It specifies CASGDQETQYF. The rearrangement uses TRBV7-3 and TRBJ2-5; D is undetermined. Trimming took 8 bases from V and 0 from J, leaving 4 bases between them. Germline V gene lookup returns CDR1 SGHTA and CDR2 FQGTGA. The CDR3 is 11 residues long.

This clone was seen at least ten times. The chain recombines TRBV5-1 with TRBJ2-2; TRBD2 matches at 7 bases. The germline CDR1 and CDR2 sequences are SGHRS and YFSETQ. The CDR3 length is 16 residues. V trimming: 0 bases; J trimming: 8 bases; junction bases outside the gene matches: 10. The CDR3 is CASSLGLARGSGELFF. The CDR3 region has the DNA TGCGCCAGCAGCTTGGGACTAGCTCGGGGATCGGGGGAGCTGTTTTTT.

This clone has a handful of counts. CDR3 coding DNA: TGTGCCAGCAGCTCGAGAAGGGGTTCCCTGACTTTC. It specifies CASSSRRGSLTF. The V call is TRBV7-3, the J call TRBJ2-6; tentatively, D is TRBD1 (5 bases). The CDR3 sequence is 12 residues long. V was pared by 4 bases and J by 15 bases, with 13 bases between. The germline V gene has CDR1 SGHTA and CDR2 FQGTGA.